These 16 T cell receptor beta chains were sequenced from one sample in a study of blood T cell repertoires in COVID-19. Repertoires were generated with immunoSEQ multiplex PCR, while TCRdb's copy carries only in-frame clones and drops some. The sample consists of roughly 160,000 clones, approximately 81% of them appearing once. The sample consisted of peripheral blood. All receptors come from a woman in her forties or fifties with COVID-19, enrolled during active disease.

The J gene is TRBJ1-5, the V gene TRBV19, with D tentatively TRBD1 (6 bases). CDR3 length equals 13 residues. Trimming removed 5 bases from V and 4 bases from J, with 9 bases in between. Germline loops: CDR1 LNHDA, CDR2 SQIVND (reference sequence). The CDR3 DNA reads as TGTGCCAGTAGTCTTCAGGGGAATCAGCCCCAGCATTTT. Its protein is CASSLQGNQPQHF.

This chain connects TRBV3-1 (or the pseudogene TRBV3-2) to TRBJ2-5, with 10 nucleotides matching TRBD2. The length of the CDR3 is 16 residues. The J segment lost 5 bases and the V segment lost 6 bases, leaving 12 bases of the junction unmatched. Germline V CDR1 and CDR2: LGHDT, YNNKEL (reference sequence). The CDR3, as DNA: TGTGCCAGCAGGGGCAGCCCCGGGACTAGCGTGGAGACCCAGTACTTC. Translated: CASRGSPGTSVETQYF.

The chain recombines TRBV11-3 with TRBJ2-3; unclear D gene. V lost 6 bases to trimming and J lost 1 base, with 5 bases between them. The V gene's germline CDR1 is SGHNT and CDR2 YENEEA. The CDR3 has 12 amino acids. CDR3: CASSLGTDTQYF. The CDR3 nucleotides read TGTGCCAGCAGTCTAGGCACAGATACGCAGTATTTT.

The rearrangement links TRBV4-2 to TRBJ2-1; D possibly corresponds to TRBD2 (7 bases). Germline lookup yields CDR1 LGHNA and CDR2 YNFKEQ. The CDR3 length is 13 residues. Trimming stripped 4 bases from V and 9 bases from J, with 13 bases between. The CDR3 DNA is TGTGCCAGCAGCCTTCGGGGGGCCGGTGAGCAGTTCTTC. Encoded protein: CASSLRGAGEQFF.

This chain joins TRBV18 and TRBJ1-5; no definite D call. The CDR3 runs 14 residues. CDR1 is KGHSH, CDR2 LQKENI, per germline. Trimming shortened V by 2 bases and J by 5 bases, and 10 bases separated the two germline ends. The DNA of the CDR3 is TGTGCCAGCTCACCAATCCATGGAGATCAGCCCCAGCATTTT. Translation gives CASSPIHGDQPQHF. Based on the CDR3 plus reference TRBV18 and TRBJ1-5, the full variable domain is NAGVMQNPRHLVRRRGQEARLRCSPMKGHSHVYWYRQLPEEGLKFMVYLQKENIIDESGMPKERFSAEFPKEGPSILRIQQVVRGDSAAYFCASSPIHGDQPQHFGDGTRLSIL.

This chain links TRBV2 with TRBJ1-5; a possible D gene is TRBD1 (5 bases). The CDR3 consists of 15 residues. The germline V gene has CDR1 SNHLY and CDR2 FYNNEI. The V end was cut by 0 bases, the J end by 7 bases, with 13 bases between. This CDR3 reads CASSEAAGSEQPQHF. CDR3 coding DNA: TGTGCCAGCAGTGAAGCGGCAGGGTCTGAACAGCCCCAGCATTTT.

This clone was counted a single time. The V gene is TRBV14, the J gene TRBJ2-7, with 8 positions matching TRBD2. The trim removed 5 bases at V and 1 base at J, leaving 7 bases unmatched. This CDR3 has 15 residues. From germline, CDR1 is SGHDN and CDR2 FVKESK. CDR3 nucleotide sequence: TGTGCCAGCAGCAGGAGCGGGGGACTATCCTACGAGCAGTACTTC. Translation gives CASSRSGGLSYEQYF.

The CDR3 loop reads CASSHERSTEAFF. CDR3 sequence (DNA): TGCGCCAGCAGTCACGAGCGGAGCACTGAAGCTTTCTTT. The gene calls are TRBV5-1 and TRBJ1-1; D gene uncertain. CDR1 SGHRS and CDR2 YFSETQ come from the germline V gene. The CDR3 covers 13 residues. With 5 bases removed from V and 4 bases from J, the gap between germline ends came to 12 bases.

The gene calls are TRBV20-1 and TRBJ2-3; no reliable D call. This CDR3 has 14 residues. Between the trimmed V and J ends, which lost 3 bases and 0 bases, there was a span of 10 bases. Looked up from germline, CDR1 is DFQATT and CDR2 is SNEGSKA (reference sequence). The CDR3 sequence is CSASRGSSTDTQYF. For the CDR3, the DNA is TGCAGTGCTAGTAGAGGCTCTAGCACAGATACGCAGTATTTT.

The V and J genes are TRBV6-4 and TRBJ1-1; D ambiguous. With 3 bases removed from V and 11 bases from J, the gap between germline ends came to 19 bases. The CDR3 is 14 residues long. Germline values: CDR1 MRHNA, CDR2 SNTAGT. In DNA form, the CDR3 reads TGTGCCAGCAGTGAAAGCACGTCCCTACGAGGGGCTTTCTTT. Protein: CASSESTSLRGAFF.

V and J are TRBV6-5 and TRBJ1-5; 8 nucleotides agree with TRBD1. Germline trimming cut 6 bases from V and 4 bases from J; bases unmatched to any gene: 5. The germline gives CDR1 MNHEY, CDR2 SVGAGI. The CDR3 has 14 residues. CDR3 nucleotide sequence: TGTGCCAGCAGCCGCGGACAGGGTAATCAGCCCCAGCATTTT. Its protein is CASSRGQGNQPQHF.

The V and J genes are TRBV6-5 and TRBJ1-2, with D maybe TRBD1 (5 bases). Germline values: CDR1 MNHEY, CDR2 SVGAGI. The CDR3 runs to 13 residues. The V end lost 2 bases, the J end lost 7 bases, and 11 bases lay between the germline ends. The CDR3 region has the DNA TGTGCCAGCAGTTACCGGGGCGGGACTGGCTACACCTTC. Residues: CASSYRGGTGYTF.

The chain uses TRBV6-1 and TRBJ1-1; 10 bases map to TRBD1. V trimming: 3 bases; J trimming: 1 base; junction bases outside the gene matches: 5. CDR1 MNHNS and CDR2 SASEGT come from the germline V gene. This CDR3 comprises 16 residues. Here the CDR3 reads CASSERDRGPNTEAFF. CDR3 coding DNA: TGTGCCAGCAGTGAGCGGGACAGGGGTCCGAACACTGAAGCTTTCTTT.

This clone is a singleton in its sample. The genes are TRBV5-1 and TRBJ2-5; TRBD1 aligns across 9 bases. Germline-derived CDR1 and CDR2 are SGHRS and YFSETQ. The CDR3 runs to 14 residues. The junction had 4 bases not matched to a gene; V was cut back by 2 bases and J by 5 bases. CDR3 region: CASSLQGAGETQYF. DNA for the CDR3: TGCGCCAGCAGCTTACAGGGGGCGGGTGAGACCCAGTACTTC.

The rearrangement joins TRBV7-2 to TRBJ1-4, with a possible D match to TRBD1 (6 bases). Germline CDR1 reads SGHTA; CDR2 reads FQGNSA. V lost 4 bases, J lost 4 bases, and 13 bases lay in between. The CDR3 totals 15 residues. CDR3 DNA sequence: TGTGCCAGCAGCTGGGGAGGGGGTCTTAATGAAAAACTGTTTTTT. It is translated as CASSWGGGLNEKLFF.

The DNA of the CDR3 is TGCGCCAGCAGCCAAGCCCCGACAGGGGACACTGAAGCTTTCTTT. Protein: CASSQAPTGDTEAFF. The chain combines TRBV4-1 with TRBJ1-1; TRBD1 agrees at 8 bases. CDR1 is MGHRA, CDR2 YSYEKL, per germline. The V and J ends lost 1 base and 3 bases, in that order; junction bases with no gene match: 4. This CDR3 is 15 amino acids long.